The entry that follows covers one TCR beta chain sequence. The antigen is undetermined. The entry originates in a study of monozygotic twins with inflammatory bowel disease. General study findings and limits: Healthy co-twins exceeded IBD patients in TCRbeta diversity as measured by inverse Simpson. Some repertoire variability may stem from patients' differing immunosuppressive treatments.

This CDR3 has 15 residues. Germline V CDR1 and CDR2: SGHDN, FVKESK. Via template switching, UMIs carrying a 6-nucleotide sample barcode were introduced. TCRdb reprocessed the 5' RACE reads; each CDR3 protein has one entry and no DNA is given. Its clone listing holds a few hundred thousand distinct CDR3 sequences. The chain employs TRBV14 and TRBJ2-5; TCRdb's D call, TRBD1, is unchecked because there is no DNA. Source material: blood. The clonotype comes from a human donor with ulcerative colitis or Crohn's disease, or a healthy co-twin of an affected twin (not recorded which). The CDR3 protein is CASSSGTGLQETQYF.